This entry lists 30 T cell receptor beta chains sequenced from one sample in a study of T cell responses to AZD1222 COVID-19 vaccine. Clones were sequenced by immunoSEQ multiplex PCR, and TCRdb holds only the in-frame ones, with some missing. Of about 110,000 clones listed, roughly 84% are singletons. The source material was peripheral blood, sampled on day 0 of AZD1222 vaccination. The receptor set was obtained from an adult in good health.

This chain links TRBV5-1 with TRBJ2-1; no reliable D call. The germline gives CDR1 SGHRS, CDR2 YFSETQ. This CDR3 spans 14 amino acids. Trimming removed 4 bases at V and 0 bases at J, with 8 bases between. The CDR3 protein is CASSLVSSYNEQFF. The CDR3 DNA reads TGCGCCAGCAGCCTGGTGAGCTCCTACAATGAGCAGTTCTTC.

The chain carries TRBV6-5 and TRBJ2-7, with 7 bases lining up with TRBD1. CDR1 and CDR2 from the germline V gene are MNHEY and SVGAGI. The CDR3 spans 14 residues. V was clipped by 6 bases and J by 6 bases; unmatched bases: 11. CDR3 DNA: TGTGCCAGCAGCTTGGACAGGTCAAGGATCGAGCAGTACTTC. Translating it yields CASSLDRSRIEQYF.

The chain is built from TRBV3-1 (or the pseudogene TRBV3-2) and TRBJ1-4; D is unclear. This CDR3 is 13 amino acids long. The germline V gene encodes CDR1 LGHDT and CDR2 YNNKEL (reference sequence). The V and J ends lost 2 bases and 6 bases respectively, with 7 bases between them. CDR3 nucleotides: TGTGCCAGCAGCCAAAACGGCCATGAAAAACTGTTTTTT. Translation gives CASSQNGHEKLFF.

The chain carries TRBV28 and TRBJ1-4, with D unclear. V was shortened by 3 bases and J by 8 bases, with 4 bases between the two germline ends. The CDR3 is 11 residues long. Per the germline V gene, CDR1 is MDHEN and CDR2 is SYDVKM. The CDR3 sequence is CASSFLEKLFF. The CDR3 nucleotides are TGTGCCAGCAGTTTTCTGGAAAAACTGTTTTTT.

The genes are TRBV29-1 and TRBJ1-2; D uncertain. V was pared by 6 bases and J by 4 bases, with 6 bases between. Germline V CDR1 and CDR2: SQVTM, ANQGSEA. The CDR3 contains 10 residues. The CDR3 here is CSVDSYGYTF. The DNA of the CDR3 is TGCAGCGTCGACTCCTATGGCTACACCTTC.

This clone came up once. This rearrangement joins TRBV2 to TRBJ2-3; the match to TRBD2 covers 10 bases. The CDR3 contains 16 residues. Per the germline V gene, CDR1 is SNHLY and CDR2 is FYNNEI. The ends lost 5 bases at V and 6 bases at J; junction bases unmatched: 11. The CDR3 loop reads CASSPLAGAPADTQYF. In DNA form, the CDR3 reads TGTGCCAGCAGTCCCCTAGCGGGGGCCCCGGCGGATACGCAGTATTTT.

This clone occurred once. This chain links TRBV6-5 with TRBJ2-1; D is possibly TRBD2 (5 bases). With 5 bases removed from V and 5 bases from J, the gap between germline ends came to 13 bases. This CDR3 is built from 14 residues. Germline V gene sequence: CDR1 MNHEY, CDR2 SVGAGI. This CDR3 is CASSLGTRDNEQFF. CDR3 coding DNA: TGTGCCAGCAGTCTCGGAACGAGGGACAATGAGCAGTTCTTC.

The genes are TRBV15 and TRBJ1-2; 8 bases align to TRBD1. The CDR3 loop spans 15 amino acids. The J segment lost 8 bases and the V segment lost 0 bases, leaving 8 bases of the junction unmatched. Germline V gene sequence: CDR1 LNHNV, CDR2 YYDKDF (reference sequence). The CDR3 protein is CATSRDGEQGEGYTF. The CDR3 DNA sequence: TGTGCCACCAGCAGAGATGGGGAACAGGGGGAAGGCTACACCTTC.

V usage is TRBV15 and J usage is TRBJ2-5; 9 bases line up with TRBD2. V was pared by 0 bases and J by 0 bases, with 5 bases of the junction left unmatched. The CDR3 sequence is 17 residues long. CDR1 is LNHNV, CDR2 YYDKDF, per germline (reference sequence). The CDR3 spells CATSRDRASGDQETQYF. The CDR3 DNA reads as TGTGCCACCAGCAGAGATAGGGCTAGCGGGGACCAAGAGACCCAGTACTTC. The variable domain in full, with the rest retrieved from reference TRBV15 and TRBJ2-5, is DAMVIQNPRYQVTQFGKPVTLSCSQTLNHNVMYWYQQKSSQAPKLLFHYYDKDFNNEADTPDNFQSRRPNTSFCFLDIRSPGLGDTAMYLCATSRDRASGDQETQYFGPGTRLLVL.

This chain links TRBV10-3 with TRBJ2-2; TRBD2 agrees at 16 bases. This CDR3 region has 18 residues. Germline CDR1 reads ENHRY; CDR2 reads SYGVKD. Trimming cost V 11 bases and J 0 bases; bases outside gene matches: 9. This chain's CDR3 is CAAGGLAGGPANTGELFF. The CDR3 coding sequence is TGTGCCGCCGGGGGACTAGCGGGGGGGCCAGCGAACACCGGGGAGCTGTTTTTT.

This clone was seen more than once but under ten times. This chain joins TRBV5-6 and TRBJ1-1; D gene unclear. Germline values: CDR1 SGHDT, CDR2 YYEEEE. The CDR3 totals 14 residues. V lost 4 bases, J lost 4 bases, and 14 bases lay in between. CDR3 region: CASSLRDGLTEAFF. The CDR3 nucleotides are TGTGCCAGCAGCCTACGGGATGGCCTCACTGAAGCTTTCTTT.

V is TRBV2 and J is TRBJ1-3, with D uncertain. CDR1 is SNHLY and CDR2 is FYNNEI in the germline V gene. The CDR3 has 15 residues. V was clipped by 7 bases and J by 4 bases, with 17 bases between them. The DNA for the CDR3 is TGTGCCAGCACCGAGGTGGAGGGTGCAGGAAACACCATATATTTT. Residues: CASTEVEGAGNTIYF.

This chain connects TRBV18 to TRBJ2-3; D is ambiguous. Trimming took off 3 bases at V and 5 bases at J, with 6 bases between the two ends. The CDR3 contains 12 residues. CDR1 is KGHSH, CDR2 LQKENI, per germline. CDR3 protein: CASSPKGDTQYF. Here the CDR3 DNA reads TGTGCCAGCTCACCGAAGGGAGATACGCAGTATTTT.

The rearrangement links TRBV10-1 to TRBJ1-2, with a weak D call TRBD1 (5 bases). The V gene's germline CDR1 is WNHNN and CDR2 SYGVQD (reference sequence). The CDR3 spans 16 residues. V dropped 9 bases and J dropped 3 bases, with 23 bases sitting between them. The CDR3 DNA is TGCGCCAGACAACCCACCCTCCCCGGACACGACTATGGCTACACCTTC. Translated: CARQPTLPGHDYGYTF.

The chain uses TRBV3-1 (or the pseudogene TRBV3-2) and TRBJ1-1; D is perhaps TRBD1 (5 bases). The germline gives CDR1 LGHDT, CDR2 YNNKEL (reference sequence). This CDR3 region has 14 residues. The V end lost 4 bases, the J end lost 11 bases, and 20 bases lay between the germline ends. The CDR3 bases are TGTGCCAGCAGCCCCGGGGGGGAGTTTGGTGGGGCTTTCTTT. Translating gives CASSPGGEFGGAFF.

To note about this clone: The identical CDR3 is also encoded by other nucleotide sequences in the sample. The chain is built from TRBV2 and TRBJ2-3; 9 bases match TRBD1. The CDR3 has 15 residues. The V gene end was trimmed by 5 bases and the J gene end by 1 base; junction bases not matched to a gene: 4. Per the germline V gene, CDR1 is SNHLY and CDR2 is FYNNEI. The CDR3 sequence is CASSPRQGGTDTQYF. CDR3 coding DNA: TGTGCCAGCAGTCCTCGACAGGGGGGCACAGATACGCAGTATTTT.

This clone was detected only once. The chain employs TRBV7-8 and TRBJ1-6; D may be TRBD1 (5 bases). This CDR3 comprises 16 residues. The germline CDR1 and CDR2 sequences are SGHVS and FQNEAQ. Trimming removed 1 base from V and 5 bases from J, with 12 bases in between. CDR3 residues: CASSLEPQGNNSPLHF. The CDR3 DNA reads as TGTGCCAGCAGCTTAGAGCCTCAGGGCAATAATTCACCCCTCCACTTT. Full variable domain (rest looked up from reference TRBV7-8 and TRBJ1-6): GAGVSQSPRYKVAKRGQDVALRCDPISGHVSLFWYQQALGQGPEFLTYFQNEAQLDKSGLPSDRFFAERPEGSVSTLKIQRTQQEDSAVYLCASSLEPQGNNSPLHFGNGTRLTVT.

The chain couples TRBV29-1 to TRBJ2-3, with TRBD2 as a possible D gene (5 bases). Per the germline V gene, CDR1 is SQVTM and CDR2 is ANQGSEA. The ends were cut back, 6 bases at V and 0 bases at J, with 16 bases in the middle. The CDR3 length is 15 residues. CDR3 region: CSVIREGSSTDTQYF. For the CDR3, the DNA is TGCAGCGTCATCCGGGAAGGATCTAGCACAGATACGCAGTATTTT.

V usage is TRBV27 and J usage is TRBJ2-2; D is perhaps TRBD2 (5 bases). V lost 7 bases to trimming and J lost 7 bases, with 16 bases between them. Per germline, CDR1 MNHEY and CDR2 SMNVEV (reference sequence). This CDR3 has 14 amino acids. The CDR3 is CASNPLHEGGELFF. In nucleotides, the CDR3 is TGTGCCAGCAACCCACTTCACGAGGGCGGGGAGCTGTTTTTT.

The chain joins TRBV7-9 to TRBJ2-7; TRBD1 matches 9 bases. CDR1 is SEHNR, CDR2 FQNEAQ, per germline (reference sequence). The CDR3 sequence is 17 residues long. J gave up 3 bases and V 4 bases, and 13 bases lay outside the gene matches. The CDR3 loop reads CASSSVETGTGLYEQYF. DNA for the CDR3: TGTGCCAGCAGCTCCGTAGAAACCGGGACAGGGCTCTACGAGCAGTACTTC.

The chain joins TRBV9 to TRBJ2-1, with 13 nucleotides matching TRBD2. The CDR3 sequence is 16 residues long. From germline, CDR1 is SGDLS and CDR2 YYNGEE. Losses at the gene ends were 1 base for V and 7 bases for J; bases not matched to a gene: 5. This CDR3 reads CASSVTSGGAGNEQFF. CDR3 bases: TGTGCCAGCAGCGTAACTAGCGGGGGGGCCGGAAATGAGCAGTTCTTC.

The chain carries TRBV10-3 and TRBJ1-2; tentative D call: TRBD1 (6 bases). The CDR3 extends over 13 amino acids. The germline CDR1 and CDR2 sequences are ENHRY and SYGVKD. With 7 bases removed from V and 6 bases from J, the gap between germline ends came to 15 bases. CDR3 nucleotide sequence: TGTGCCATCAACATACAGGGTTCTGATGGCTACACCTTC. Its translation is CAINIQGSDGYTF.

V usage is TRBV20-1 and J usage is TRBJ2-1; 8 bases are a match to TRBD1. CDR1 DFQATT and CDR2 SNEGSKA come from the germline V gene (reference sequence). The CDR3 has 11 residues. J lost 11 bases, V lost 5 bases, and 5 bases had no gene match. The CDR3 loop is CSAGGQAKQFF. For the CDR3, the DNA is TGCAGTGCTGGGGGACAGGCAAAGCAGTTCTTC.

This clone was picked up one time. The genes are TRBV7-9 and TRBJ1-4, with unresolved D. The CDR3 has 11 residues. The V end was cut by 4 bases, the J end by 7 bases, with 4 bases between. Germline V gene lookup returns CDR1 SEHNR and CDR2 FQNEAQ (reference sequence). The CDR3: CASSSTEKLFF. CDR3 coding DNA: TGTGCCAGCAGCTCGACTGAAAAACTGTTTTTT.

This clone was observed a single time. V and J are TRBV6-5 and TRBJ2-2, with 9 bases fitting TRBD2. V lost 8 bases and J lost 0; bases outside the gene matches: 1. Germline lookup yields CDR1 MNHEY and CDR2 SVGAGI. The CDR3 length is 14 residues. CDR3 protein: CASAGGANTGELFF. The CDR3 coding sequence is TGTGCCAGCGCGGGGGGGGCGAACACCGGGGAGCTGTTTTTT.

The V gene is TRBV18, the J gene TRBJ2-7; D remains ambiguous. Germline values: CDR1 KGHSH, CDR2 LQKENI. V was shortened by 3 bases and J by 0 bases, with 12 bases between the two germline ends. The CDR3 has 15 residues. The CDR3 protein is CASSPVQLSSYEQYF. CDR3 bases: TGTGCCAGCTCACCGGTCCAATTGAGCTCCTACGAGCAGTACTTC. Complete variable domain (other parts from reference TRBV18 and TRBJ2-7): NAGVMQNPRHLVRRRGQEARLRCSPMKGHSHVYWYRQLPEEGLKFMVYLQKENIIDESGMPKERFSAEFPKEGPSILRIQQVVRGDSAAYFCASSPVQLSSYEQYFGPGTRLTVT.

This chain links TRBV7-9 with TRBJ1-5, with D unresolved. This CDR3 comprises 13 residues. CDR1 and CDR2 from the germline V gene are SEHNR and FQNEAQ (reference sequence). Between the trimmed V and J ends, which lost 4 bases and 3 bases, there was a span of 7 bases. The CDR3 protein is CASSWLDNQPQHF. The DNA of the CDR3 is TGTGCCAGCAGCTGGTTAGACAATCAGCCCCAGCATTTT.

This chain connects TRBV9 to TRBJ2-2; D is perhaps TRBD1 (6 bases). The V gene lost 3 bases and the J gene lost 9 bases, with 12 bases spanning the gap. Germline loops: CDR1 SGDLS, CDR2 YYNGEE. There are 13 residues in the CDR3. The CDR3 DNA sequence: TGTGCCAGCAGCGGACGACAGGATAGGGAGCTGTTTTTT. It specifies CASSGRQDRELFF.

This clone was observed a handful of times. The chain uses TRBV5-4 and TRBJ2-3, with a possible D match to TRBD1 (7 bases). The V end lost 4 bases, the J end lost 0 bases, and 15 bases lay between the germline ends. CDR1 and CDR2 from the germline V gene are SGHNT and YYREEE (reference sequence). The CDR3 is 16 residues long. This CDR3 is CASSPLGGQSTDTQYF. DNA for the CDR3: TGTGCCAGCAGCCCGTTGGGGGGACAGAGCACAGATACGCAGTATTTT.

J is TRBJ1-4 and V is TRBV7-9; D is undetermined. In germline, CDR1 is SEHNR, CDR2 FQNEAQ (reference sequence). V was clipped by 4 bases and J by 8 bases, with 8 bases between them. CDR3 size: 12 residues. The CDR3 here is CASSSGSEKLFF. Here the CDR3 DNA reads TGTGCCAGCAGCTCCGGCTCCGAAAAACTGTTTTTT.